In its sample, the clone carrying this T cell receptor beta chain was seen a few times. This CDR3 is built from 14 residues. Germline V gives CDR1 SQVTM, CDR2 ANQGSEA. The V end lost 1 base, the J end lost 3 bases, and 12 bases lay between the germline ends. The data were taken from a study of blood T cells in healthy people across ages. With a J-beta primer mix and a sample-barcoded 5' primer, a second PCR ran roughly 6 to 11 cycles. TCRdb re-derived calls from the 5' RACE reads in MiXCR, one entry per CDR3 protein. The top ten hold 22% of the sample, which has roughly 800,000 distinct CDR3 sequences, over 45% seen once.

The sequenced material came from blood. The TCR sequence derives from a man aged 25 to 45 in good health. The chain combines TRBV29-1 with TRBJ1-2; the D gene is possibly TRBD1 (6 bases). CDR3 DNA sequence: TGCAGCGTTGAAGTGGCAGGGGTCTACTATGGCTACACCTTC. Its translation is CSVEVAGVYYGYTF. Using reference TRBV29-1 and TRBJ1-2 for the parts outside the CDR3, the full variable domain is SAVISQKPSRDICQRGTSLTIQCQVDSQVTMMFWYRQQPGQSLTLIATANQGSEATYESGFVIDKFPISRPNLTFSTLTVSNMSPEDSSIYLCSVEVAGVYYGYTFGSGTRLTVV.